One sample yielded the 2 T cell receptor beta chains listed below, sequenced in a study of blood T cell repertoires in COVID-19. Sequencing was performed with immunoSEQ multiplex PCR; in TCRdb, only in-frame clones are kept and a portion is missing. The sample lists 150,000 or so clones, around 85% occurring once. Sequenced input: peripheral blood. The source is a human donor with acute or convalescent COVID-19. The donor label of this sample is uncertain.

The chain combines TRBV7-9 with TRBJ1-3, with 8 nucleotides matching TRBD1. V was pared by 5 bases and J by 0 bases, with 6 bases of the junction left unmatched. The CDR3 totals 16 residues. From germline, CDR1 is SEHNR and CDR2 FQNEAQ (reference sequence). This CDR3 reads CASSRDRRNSGNTIYF. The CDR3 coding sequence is TGTGCCAGCAGCAGGGACAGGAGAAACTCTGGAAACACCATATATTTT.

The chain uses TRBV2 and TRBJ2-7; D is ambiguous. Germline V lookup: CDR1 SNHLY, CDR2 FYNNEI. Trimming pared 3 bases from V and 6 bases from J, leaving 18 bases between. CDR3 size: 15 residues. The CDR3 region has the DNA TGTGCCAGCAGTGAGACGGCCTCTAAGTCGGGCGAGCAGTACTTC. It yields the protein CASSETASKSGEQYF.